Reported below is one T cell receptor beta chain. Its matching antigen is unknown. The sample has other DNA sequences that encode this CDR3 too. As for treatment: around 19 received Ad26.COV2.S at low or high dose, single or two shots; 5 received placebo; per-sample allocation not given. Day 63 following the first vaccine or placebo injection was when the samples were taken. Produced via immunoSEQ multiplex PCR; TCRdb's table is partial and in-frame only. The sample yields about 680,000 clones, 89% seen once. Germline values: CDR1 MNHEY, CDR2 SVGAGI. Deletions cut 5 bases from V and 2 bases from J, with 10 bases between. This CDR3 has 13 amino acids. This sample was included in a study of Ad26.COV2.S vaccination and SARS-CoV-2 variants. Findings and caveats of the study: Spike-specific TCR breadth was greater in vaccine than placebo recipients.

Sequenced here: peripheral blood, sampled in a trial of Ad26.COV2.S vaccine versus placebo. The clonotype was recovered from a person aged 18-65 years who received the Ad26.COV2.S COVID-19 vaccine or a placebo. The chain links TRBV6-5 to TRBJ2-7, with D unclear. In DNA form, the CDR3 reads TGTGCCAGCAGTAGAGGACCCGCCTACGAGCAGTACTTC. Translating gives CASSRGPAYEQYF.